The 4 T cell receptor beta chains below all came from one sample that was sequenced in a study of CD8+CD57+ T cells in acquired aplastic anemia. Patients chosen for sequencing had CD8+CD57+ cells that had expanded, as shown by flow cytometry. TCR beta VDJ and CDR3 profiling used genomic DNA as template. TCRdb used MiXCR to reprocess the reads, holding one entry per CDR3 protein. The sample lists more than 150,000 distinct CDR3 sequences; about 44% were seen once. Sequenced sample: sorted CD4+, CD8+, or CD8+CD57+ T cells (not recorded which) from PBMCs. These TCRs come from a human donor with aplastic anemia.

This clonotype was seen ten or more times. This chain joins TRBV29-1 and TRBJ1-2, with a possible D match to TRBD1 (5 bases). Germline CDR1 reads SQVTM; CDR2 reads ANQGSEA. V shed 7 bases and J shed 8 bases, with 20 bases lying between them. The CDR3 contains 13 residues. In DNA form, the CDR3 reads TGCAGCGCCAAATCACCTGGGGGAGACGGCTACACCTTC. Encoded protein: CSAKSPGGDGYTF.

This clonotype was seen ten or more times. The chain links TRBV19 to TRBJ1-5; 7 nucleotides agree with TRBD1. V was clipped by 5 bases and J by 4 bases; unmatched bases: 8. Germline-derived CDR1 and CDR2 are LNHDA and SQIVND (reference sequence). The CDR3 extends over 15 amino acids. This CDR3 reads CASSGGGGLNQPQHF. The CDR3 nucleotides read TGTGCCAGTAGTGGTGGAGGGGGCCTAAATCAGCCCCAGCATTTT.

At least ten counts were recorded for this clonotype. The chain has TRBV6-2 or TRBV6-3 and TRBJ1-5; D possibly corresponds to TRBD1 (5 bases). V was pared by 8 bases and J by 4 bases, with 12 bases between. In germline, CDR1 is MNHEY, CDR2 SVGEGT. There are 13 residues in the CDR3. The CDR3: CASPRDGNQPQHF. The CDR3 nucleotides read TGTGCCAGCCCAAGGGACGGTAATCAGCCCCAGCATTTT.

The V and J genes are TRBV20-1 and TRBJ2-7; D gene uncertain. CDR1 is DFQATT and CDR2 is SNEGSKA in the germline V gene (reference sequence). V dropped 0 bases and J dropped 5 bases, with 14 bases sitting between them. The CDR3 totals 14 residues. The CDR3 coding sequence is TGCAGTGCTAGAGATATTGGGATAGAGCACGAGCAGTACTTC. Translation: CSARDIGIEHEQYF.